This T cell receptor (beta chain) was recorded in a study of shared clonotypes between healthy human individuals (TCRdb year 2020). Describing the broader study: Two women and a few men aged 18 to 49 years were included in the cohort. For each donor, CD4 naive and CD4 memory were each run on three plates, CD8 naive on two plates, and CD8 memory on one plate. To estimate repertoire size and how much clonotype sharing occurs between individuals, the study deeply sequenced the blood TCR repertoires of several healthy adults. To increase sequencing depth and limit assay-specific biases, different laboratories used diverse techniques to prepare libraries and sequence TCR repertoires. Each donor's leukapheresis produced roughly between about 0.9 and 9.5 billion PBMCs. Broad study findings and their caveats: Sharing across a few donors was observed for around 5% of naive CD4, about 4% of naive CD8, 2% to 2.5% of memory CD4, and roughly 0.4% of memory CD8 clonotypes. The genetic and exposure-history diversity represented was limited by the small number of donors. Based on pairwise subsampling, the degree of clonotype sharing among donors was expected to be affected by sequencing depth. Naive subsets generally had larger estimated clonotype richness than memory subsets did. Rarefaction of sorted-subset datasets indicated incomplete sequencing despite the large sequencing depth. Sampling was restricted to blood, and TCR repertoires in tissues likely differ from the TCR repertoires found in blood. Higher generation probabilities were observed for clonotypes shared by all four sorted-subset donors than for non-shared clonotypes.

Healthy HIV-negative adults with no recently reported acute infections or vaccinations were included as donors. Every donor was a Caucasian adult living in Nashville, Tennessee, USA. CD4+ T cells were enriched by magnetic negative selection; naive cells were then positively selected on CD45RA, and the negative fraction formed the memory subset. Blood was obtained by leukapheresis, after which PBMCs were separated by Ficoll-Histopaque density gradient centrifugation and cryopreserved in liquid nitrogen vapor phase. Purity and quantity of every magnetically sorted T cell population were checked by analytical flow cytometry. Genomic DNA was isolated from each sorted fraction and quantified by UV absorbance on a Nanodrop 2000c. Using the deep immunoSEQ assay, TCR CDR3 regions were amplified from genomic DNA by multiplex PCR. Genomic DNA extracted from each cell subset was distributed evenly over all wells of several immunoSEQ 96-well plates, and each plate served as one replicate. For sorted subsets, each replicate PCR was loaded with approximately 200 ng genomic DNA, equivalent to 25,000 to 30,000 T cell genomes. Purified libraries were quantified with a Qubit 3.0 fluorometer, sized on a Bioanalyzer 2100, and re-quantified with the KAPA Library Quantification kit. A separate single-read 150-cycle Illumina NextSeq 550 flow cell was used to sequence each immunoSEQ 96-well plate. Per the authors' processing: The immunoSEQ output contained only junctional sequences without quality scores, so filtering could not match that applied to full-length reads. Sequences were annotated with PyIR, a Python wrapper for IgBLAST v1.9, using IMGT germline references to assign V/J genes and CDR3. Reads were filtered out if the reads had weak V/J assignments (E-value above 1e-6), no CDR3, stop codons, out-of-frame junctions, or ambiguous translated residues. V3J clonotypes were defined as sequences sharing an identical inferred V gene, J gene, and CDR3 amino acid sequence. To compute the percentage overlap between repertoires, the number of shared unique clonotypes was divided by the size of the smaller repertoire. Repertoire richness was assessed with RTK rarefaction, the Chao1 estimator, and Recon v2.1 estimates of unobserved clonotypes. Generation probabilities were computed with OLGA for all TCRbeta clonotypes obtained by the gDNA method from several donors. TCRdb re-hosts the immuneACCESS table, in-frame sequences only. Its copies lack some clones; in the studies checked, an unresolved V gene accounts for under half of them, and the cause for the rest is not known. The V and J calls and clone size come from that table; D and trimming were worked out from the DNA. Present in this sample are 950,000 to 1,100,000 clones, 65% to 80% of which were seen just once. The top ten clonotypes cover about 1.5% of the sample.

Note on this clone: The antigen it recognizes is unknown. No much larger clonotype is one base removed from it; base qualities were not supplied.

Clipping removes 1 base from V and 1 base from J, with 0 as the unmatched junction base count. Inclusive of the bounding cysteine and phenylalanine, the CDR3 is 15 residues long. Of the read, only the CDR3 DNA is kept; its 45 bases are in frame from base 1. The germline V gene provides CDR1 SGHAT and CDR2 FQNNGV. The V and J segments used are TRBV11-2 and TRBJ2-3, and 9 junction bases match TRBD1. The sequenced sample consisted of memory CD4+ T cells sorted from blood. The sample's cell subset or site label is to be understood as: CD45RA-negative fraction. This TCR was sampled from a man aged 18 to 30 in good health. The nucleotide sequence is given as TGTGCCAGCAGCTTAGGGACAGGGGGCACAGATACGCAGTATTTT. The resulting protein is CASSLGTGGTDTQYF.